A single sample is the source of the 12 T cell receptor beta chains below, sequenced in a study of T cell responses to AZD1222 COVID-19 vaccine. Generated by immunoSEQ multiplex PCR, the TCRdb table keeps only in-frame clones and is missing some. The table has some 84,000 clones, roughly 88% seen once; the top ten hold roughly 16%. The sequences come from peripheral blood, collected on day 0 of AZD1222 vaccination. These receptor sequences come from an adult in good health.

This chain joins TRBV29-1 and TRBJ2-5; possibly TRBD1 for D (6 bases). This CDR3 has 13 amino acids. V lost 2 bases and J 5 bases, leaving 12 bases between the germline ends. The germline V gene has CDR1 SQVTM and CDR2 ANQGSEA. The CDR3 sequence: CSVEPQGPETQYF. The CDR3 nucleotides are TGCAGCGTTGAACCACAGGGTCCGGAGACCCAGTACTTC.

The chain employs TRBV9 and TRBJ2-7; TRBD2 agrees at 11 bases. CDR3 length: 15 residues. Germline CDR1 and CDR2: SGDLS and YYNGEE. The trim removed 2 bases at V and 4 bases at J, leaving 5 bases unmatched. Written as DNA, the CDR3 is TGTGCCAGCAGCGTTACTAGCGGGAGTTTGTACGAGCAGTACTTC. This encodes CASSVTSGSLYEQYF.

The genes are TRBV19 and TRBJ2-4, with a weak D call TRBD1 (8 bases). This CDR3 has 13 amino acids. The germline CDR1 and CDR2 sequences are LNHDA and SQIVND (reference sequence). The V gene lost 4 bases and the J gene lost 7 bases, with 11 bases spanning the gap. The CDR3 coding sequence is TGTGCCAGTAGTAAACAGGGGGGGAACATTCAGTACTTC. It yields the protein CASSKQGGNIQYF. Based on the CDR3 plus reference TRBV19 and TRBJ2-4, the full variable domain is DGGITQSPKYLFRKEGQNVTLSCEQNLNHDAMYWYRQDPGQGLRLIYYSQIVNDFQKGDIAEGYSVSREKKESFPLTVTSAQKNPTAFYLCASSKQGGNIQYFGAGTRLSVL.

V and J are TRBV7-6 and TRBJ1-1; 11 positions agree with TRBD1. The V gene's germline CDR1 is SGHVS and CDR2 FNYEAQ. The CDR3 is 16 amino acids. After removal of 4 bases from V and 6 bases from J, the junction contained 10 bases not matched to a gene. The chain's CDR3 is CASSSRTGGTGAEAFF. As DNA, the CDR3 is TGTGCCAGCAGCTCTAGGACAGGGGGCACGGGAGCTGAAGCTTTCTTT. The full variable domain, with the rest looked up from reference TRBV7-6 and TRBJ1-1, is GAGVSQSPRYKVTKRGQDVALRCDPISGHVSLYWYRQALGQGPEFLTYFNYEAQQDKSGLPNDRFSAERPEGSISTLTIQRTEQRDSAMYRCASSSRTGGTGAEAFFGQGTRLTVV.

J is TRBJ2-7 and V is TRBV10-3; D is ambiguous. In germline, CDR1 is ENHRY, CDR2 SYGVKD. The CDR3 has 13 amino acids. The V and J ends lost 8 bases and 2 bases respectively, with 13 bases between them. CDR3 region: CAIAAQETYEQYF. The CDR3, as DNA: TGTGCCATCGCTGCGCAGGAGACCTACGAGCAGTACTTC.

This sequence joins TRBV4-1 and TRBJ1-5; D is uncertain. The CDR3 runs to 15 residues. Germline V gene lookup returns CDR1 MGHRA and CDR2 YSYEKL. Trimming took off 1 base at V and 6 bases at J, with 13 bases between the two ends. The CDR3 is CASSQVGFRGQPQHF. The CDR3 coding sequence is TGCGCCAGCAGCCAAGTAGGGTTTCGGGGTCAGCCCCAGCATTTT.

This clone was detected only a few times. The chain uses TRBV7-3 and TRBJ2-3; D unclear. This CDR3 has 15 amino acids. Trimming pared 5 bases from V and 2 bases from J, leaving 14 bases between. CDR1 is SGHTA, CDR2 FQGTGA, per germline. Here the CDR3 reads CASSARPAATDTQYF. The CDR3 DNA reads as TGTGCCAGCAGCGCCCGCCCCGCAGCCACAGATACGCAGTATTTT.

The chain joins TRBV29-1 to TRBJ1-4; TRBD1 matches 9 bases. V lost 3 bases, J lost 5 bases, and 7 bases stayed unmatched. CDR3 length: 15 amino acids. Germline assignment: CDR1 SQVTM and CDR2 ANQGSEA. The CDR3 DNA reads TGCAGCGTTGAGGGAAGACAGGGGGGGAATGAAAAACTGTTTTTT. Its protein is CSVEGRQGGNEKLFF.

On this clone: Its ends do not fully match the called genes, so a read error is possible. The chain recombines TRBV7-9 with TRBJ2-1; 14 nucleotides agree with TRBD2. This CDR3 has 16 amino acids. Germline V gene data show CDR1 as SEHNR and CDR2 as FQNEAQ (reference sequence). The CDR3, as DNA: TGTGCCAGCAGCTTAGCTTCCGGGACTAGCGGGAGTCGGTTGGTCTTC. It encodes CASSLASGTSGSRLVF.

This clone was observed a single time. The chain has TRBV7-8 and TRBJ1-2, with D tentatively TRBD1 (6 bases). The V end lost 5 bases, the J end lost 8 bases, and 15 bases lay between the germline ends. Germline values: CDR1 SGHVS, CDR2 FQNEAQ. The CDR3 is 13 amino acids. This CDR3 is CASSHTRGGGYTF. DNA for the CDR3: TGTGCCAGCAGCCATACCCGGGGGGGCGGCTACACCTTC.

As DNA, the CDR3 is TGTGCCAGCAGTTACTCGCGGCTAGTGGAGCAGTTCTTC. Protein: CASSYSRLVEQFF. The chain carries TRBV6-5 and TRBJ2-1; D is uncertain. Trimming removed 0 bases at V and 10 bases at J, with 10 bases between. Per germline, CDR1 MNHEY and CDR2 SVGAGI. The CDR3 covers 13 residues.

The chain links TRBV2 to TRBJ2-5; 13 bases fit TRBD2. V was clipped by 10 bases and J by 5 bases; unmatched bases: 7. CDR3 length: 14 amino acids. Germline loops: CDR1 SNHLY, CDR2 FYNNEI. CDR3 nucleotides: TGTGCCAATACTGGGACTAGCGGGGCGGAGACCCAGTACTTC. Its protein product is CANTGTSGAETQYF. The full variable domain, with the rest looked up from reference TRBV2 and TRBJ2-5, is EPEVTQTPSHQVTQMGQEVILRCVPISNHLYFYWYRQILGQKVEFLVSFYNNEISEKSEIFDDQFSVERPDGSNFTLKIRSTKLEDSAMYFCANTGTSGAETQYFGPGTRLLVL.